The present T cell receptor (beta chain) was sequenced within a study of shared clonotypes between healthy human individuals (TCRdb year 2020). Describing the broader study: A couple of women and a few men aged 18 to 49 years were included in the cohort. For each donor, CD4 naive and CD4 memory were each run on three plates, CD8 naive on two plates, and CD8 memory on one plate. To estimate repertoire size and how much clonotypes are shared between individuals, the study performed deep sequencing of blood TCR repertoires from a few healthy adults. Libraries were prepared and TCR repertoires were sequenced by different laboratories using diverse techniques, in order to increase sequencing depth and limit assay-specific biases. Each donor's leukapheresis produced roughly between roughly 0.85 and 10 billion PBMCs. Study-wide findings and limitations: Pairwise subsampling indicated that sequencing depth was expected to affect the degree of clonotype sharing among donors. Compared with non-shared clonotypes, clonotypes shared by all four sorted-subset donors had higher generation probabilities. Sampling was limited to blood, and TCR repertoires in tissue likely differ from TCR repertoires in blood. Approximately 5% of naive CD4, approximately 3.7% of naive CD8, 2% to 2.5% of memory CD4, and approximately 0.39% of memory CD8 clonotypes were shared across a few donors. Larger estimated clonotype richness was generally found for naive subsets than for memory subsets. Incomplete sequencing was indicated by rarefaction of sorted-subset datasets, despite the large sequencing depth. The small number of donors limited the genetic and exposure-history diversity represented.

For the CD8 naive samples, CD45RO-negative cells were positively selected for CCR7, yielding a CD45RA+CCR7+ population from which TemRA cells were excluded. The donors were healthy, HIV-negative adults with no recently reported acute infections or vaccinations. All donors were Caucasian adults living in Nashville, Tennessee, USA. Blood was obtained by leukapheresis, after which PBMCs were separated by Ficoll-Histopaque density gradient centrifugation and cryopreserved in liquid nitrogen vapor phase. Analytical flow cytometry was used to check the purity and quantity of every magnetically sorted T cell population. Genomic DNA was isolated from each sorted fraction and quantified by UV absorbance on a Nanodrop 2000c. On this clone: Its specific antigen is unknown. No much larger clone exists at a distance of one base, and base qualities are not known. This CDR3 is also generated by other DNA sequences in the sample.

Relative to germline, V is 5 bases shorter and J is 2 bases shorter, with 6 bases between their ends. The germline V gene yields SGHDN for CDR1 and FVKESK for CDR2. Reading from cysteine to phenylalanine, the CDR3 counts 13 amino acids. Solely the CDR3 DNA is kept, with 39 bases framed from the first base. TCR CDR3 regions were amplified from genomic DNA by multiplex PCR using the deep immunoSEQ assay. Genomic DNA extracted from each cell subset was distributed evenly over all wells of several immunoSEQ 96-well plates, and each plate served as one replicate. For sorted subsets, roughly 190 ng of genomic DNA, equivalent to around 31,000 T cell genomes, went into each replicate PCR. Purified libraries were quantified with a Qubit 3.0 fluorometer, sized on a Bioanalyzer 2100, and re-quantified with the KAPA Library Quantification kit. A separate single-read 150-cycle Illumina NextSeq 550 flow cell was used to sequence each immunoSEQ 96-well plate. As for how the authors treated the data: The immunoSEQ output contained only junctional sequences without quality scores, so filtering could not match that applied to full-length reads. Sequences were annotated with PyIR, a Python wrapper for IgBLAST v1.9, using IMGT germline references to assign V/J genes and CDR3. Reads were filtered out if the reads had weak V/J assignments (E-value above 1e-6), no CDR3, stop codons, out-of-frame junctions, or ambiguous translated residues. V3J clonotypes were defined as sequences sharing the same inferred V gene, J gene, and CDR3 amino acid sequence. Percentage overlap between repertoires was calculated by dividing the number of shared unique clonotypes by the size of the smaller repertoire. RTK rarefaction, the Chao1 estimator, and Recon v2.1 estimates of unobserved clonotypes were used to assess repertoire richness. Generation probabilities for all TCRbeta clonotypes obtained by the gDNA method from several donors were computed using OLGA. Here the immuneACCESS table is served through TCRdb, limited to in-frame sequences with V and J called. Missing clones are a known gap in these copies; in checked studies unresolved V genes cover under half, and the rest lacks a known reason. V and J calls plus clone size are reproduced from that table; the DNA served to infer D and trimming. For this sample there are about 2 million clones; roughly 95% appear just once. The ten largest clones add up to around 1.1% of the sample.

The sequencing sample was made of naive CD8+ T cells sorted from blood. In the paper's terms, the cell subset or site label means: CD45RA+CCR7+. The clonotype originates from a man aged 18 to 35 in good health. The chain joins TRBV14 to TRBJ2-2; a confident D gene designation cannot be given. The CDR3 protein is CASSVVNTGELFF. The sequenced DNA is TGTGCCAGCAGCGTGGTAAACACCGGGGAGCTGTTTTTT.